Detailed here is one T cell receptor beta chain. These data originate in a study of beta chain features in type 1 diabetes. The investigators reverse transcribed all of the isolated RNA, so they sequenced expressed TCRB transcripts. Method: immunoSEQ multiplex PCR; TCRdb's copy keeps in-frame clones and lacks some. The table records 200,000 to 250,000 clones, approximately 70% of them present only once. Trimming took 0 bases from V and 6 from J, leaving 9 bases between them. This CDR3 is built from 13 residues. The germline V gene has CDR1 MNHNY and CDR2 SVGAGI (reference sequence). The sequenced material came from naive CD4+ T cells from blood. This sequence joins TRBV6-6 and TRBJ2-7, with D perhaps matching TRBD2 (5 bases). The clonotype originates from a man younger than 45 in good health. The DNA of the CDR3 is TGTGCCAGCAGTTACTCGTCGGAGGTCGAGCAGTACTTC. This encodes CASSYSSEVEQYF.